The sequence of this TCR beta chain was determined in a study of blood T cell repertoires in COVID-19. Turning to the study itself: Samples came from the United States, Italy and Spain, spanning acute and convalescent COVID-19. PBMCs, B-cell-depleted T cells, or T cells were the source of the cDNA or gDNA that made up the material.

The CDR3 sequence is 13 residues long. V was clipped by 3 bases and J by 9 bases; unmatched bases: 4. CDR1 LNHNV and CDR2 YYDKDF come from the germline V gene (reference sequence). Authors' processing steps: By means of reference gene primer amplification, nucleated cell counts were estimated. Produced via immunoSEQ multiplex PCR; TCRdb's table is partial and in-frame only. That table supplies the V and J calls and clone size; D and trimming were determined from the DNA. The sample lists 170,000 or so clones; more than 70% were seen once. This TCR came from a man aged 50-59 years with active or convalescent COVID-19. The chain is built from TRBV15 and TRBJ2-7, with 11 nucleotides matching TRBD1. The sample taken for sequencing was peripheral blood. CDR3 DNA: TGTGCCACCAGCAGGGACAGGGGGCCACGGCAGTACTTC. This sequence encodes CATSRDRGPRQYF.